The source of this T cell receptor (beta chain) is a study of shared T cell receptors in the human thymus (dated by TCRdb to about 2021). Study-wide context: The study examined how self-reactive, shared T-cell receptor alpha chains are generated in the human thymus.

Library preparation employed the immunoSEQ multiplex PCR assay. The immuneACCESS repertoire file appears here via TCRdb, limited to in-frame rearrangements. These files lack a portion of the clones; in checked studies, under half of the deficit traces to unresolved V genes, and the cause of the others is not known. A total of roughly 710,000 clones appear in this sample, 70% to 90% of them only once. The ten largest clones capture 0.008% to 0.011% of the sample. With respect to this clone: Its antigen is still unknown. Base qualities are not provided; no much larger clone lies one nucleotide away.

The cysteine opens and the phenylalanine closes a CDR3 of 17 amino acids. Of the read, only the CDR3 DNA is kept; its 51 bases are in frame from base 1. Reading the germline V gene (reference sequence) gives CDR1 SEHNR and CDR2 FQNEAQ. V loses 4 bases of germline sequence and J loses 0 bases, and the interval between the two ends is 16 bases. These records were also assigned to another study, of human thymus T cells. The second paper further reports: The donors were immunologically healthy infants in Finland who had open corrective cardiac surgery for congenital heart defects. Thymus tissue was collected as surgical resects that were removed during corrective cardiac surgery. Biased V and J gene segment usage appeared to be present in both thymic and peripheral blood repertoires. The related research found that thymic TCR repertoires overlapped highly between unrelated individuals. The study described the TCR alpha and beta repertoires in under ten infant thymus samples and a few matching peripheral blood samples. The cohort included over five male and a couple of female infants, with donor ages spanning 7 to 244 days. Thymocytes were mechanically released from the tissue and were stored as pellets of about 8.5-31 million cells at -70 degrees C. Genomic DNA was extracted from frozen cell pellets with a QIAsymphony instrument. The immunoSEQ multiplex PCR assay was used to amplify the TCRB and TCRAD loci from a standardized amount of quality-controlled genomic DNA. The V(D)J region was spanned by amplicons of a length sufficient to cover the CDR3 and to identify V and J genes. Through the commercial immunoSEQ service, the amplicons were sequenced on an Illumina platform. Primer bias and sequencing errors were corrected as previously described, and TCRAD and TCRB were defined on the basis of the IMGT database. Analysis of the repertoires was done with immunoSEQ Analyzer 3.0 and VDJTools and included basic statistics, V/J segment usage, diversity estimates, rarefaction and pairwise overlap. To estimate diversity, the Chao1, ChaoE, Efron-Thisted, Shannon and inverse Simpson indices were applied, and diversity was also estimated on datasets down-sampled to the smallest sample. Repertoire overlap was assessed by strict matching of CDR3 nucleotide sequence, V gene and J gene, and clustering was done by Jaccard-based multidimensional scaling. On average, thymus samples yielded about 730,000 unique TCRB clonotypes, whereas blood samples yielded about 84,000.

The sequenced material came from thymocytes. The chain links TRBV7-9 with TRBJ1-3; a weak D assignment points to TRBD1 (5 bases agree). The clonotype comes from a girl younger than two with a congenital heart defect. Donor details come from another sample of the same person, matched by shared clones. The sequence in DNA is TGTGCCAGCAGCTCCCGGGGGGGGTGGAACTCTGGAAACACCATATATTTT. It specifies CASSSRGGWNSGNTIYF.